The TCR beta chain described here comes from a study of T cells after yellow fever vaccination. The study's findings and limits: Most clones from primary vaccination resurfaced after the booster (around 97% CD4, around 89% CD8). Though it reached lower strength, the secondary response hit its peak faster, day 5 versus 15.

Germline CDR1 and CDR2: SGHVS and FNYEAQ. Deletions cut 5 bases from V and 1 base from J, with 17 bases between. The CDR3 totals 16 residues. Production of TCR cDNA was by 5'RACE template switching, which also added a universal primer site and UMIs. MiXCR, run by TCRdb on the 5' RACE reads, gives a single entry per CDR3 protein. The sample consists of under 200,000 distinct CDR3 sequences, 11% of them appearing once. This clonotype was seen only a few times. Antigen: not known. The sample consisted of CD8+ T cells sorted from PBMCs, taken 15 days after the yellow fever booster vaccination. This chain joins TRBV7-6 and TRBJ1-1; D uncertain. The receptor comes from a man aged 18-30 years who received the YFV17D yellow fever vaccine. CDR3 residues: CASSQDPGRTNTEAFF. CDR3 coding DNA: TGTGCCAGCAGCCAGGACCCTGGACGGACGAACACTGAAGCTTTCTTT.